The source of this T cell receptor (beta chain) is a study of blood T cell repertoires in COVID-19. Study details: The origin of the acute and convalescent COVID-19 samples was the United States, Italy and Spain. T cells, B-cell-depleted T cells, or PBMCs supplied cDNA or gDNA.

Seattle patients were enrolled while actively infected and followed longitudinally. Per the study methods: The assay estimated nucleated cells by amplifying reference gene primers. Only in-frame clones appear in the TCRdb table, and some are missing; sequencing was by immunoSEQ multiplex PCR. D and trimming come from the DNA, and the V and J calls and clone size come from that table. The table includes some 73,000 clones, around 85% detected once. This clonotype was obtained from a man between 45 and 60 years old with COVID-19, enrolled during active disease. Sequencing input: peripheral blood.

The CDR3 DNA reads TGTGCCAGCAGTTACGGCCCCAGCGTCCTCCACTTT. Translated, it gives CASSYGPSVLHF. The chain combines TRBV6-2 or TRBV6-3 with TRBJ1-6; D is ambiguous. The V end was cut by 2 bases, the J end by 15 bases, with 11 bases between. Per germline, CDR1 MNHEY and CDR2 SVGEGT. CDR3 length: 12 residues.